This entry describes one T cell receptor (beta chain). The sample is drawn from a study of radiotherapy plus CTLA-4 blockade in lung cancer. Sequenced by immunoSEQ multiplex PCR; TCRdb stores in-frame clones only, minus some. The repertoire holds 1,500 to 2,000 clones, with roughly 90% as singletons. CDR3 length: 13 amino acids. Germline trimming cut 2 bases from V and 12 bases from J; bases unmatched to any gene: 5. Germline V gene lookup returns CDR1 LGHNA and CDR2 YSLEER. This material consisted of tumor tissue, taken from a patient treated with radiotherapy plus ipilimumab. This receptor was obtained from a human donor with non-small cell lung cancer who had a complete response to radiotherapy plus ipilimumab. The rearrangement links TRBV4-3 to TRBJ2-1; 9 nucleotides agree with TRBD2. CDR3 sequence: CASSQTSGRLQFF. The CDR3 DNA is TGCGCCAGCAGCCAAACTAGCGGGCGGTTGCAGTTCTTC.